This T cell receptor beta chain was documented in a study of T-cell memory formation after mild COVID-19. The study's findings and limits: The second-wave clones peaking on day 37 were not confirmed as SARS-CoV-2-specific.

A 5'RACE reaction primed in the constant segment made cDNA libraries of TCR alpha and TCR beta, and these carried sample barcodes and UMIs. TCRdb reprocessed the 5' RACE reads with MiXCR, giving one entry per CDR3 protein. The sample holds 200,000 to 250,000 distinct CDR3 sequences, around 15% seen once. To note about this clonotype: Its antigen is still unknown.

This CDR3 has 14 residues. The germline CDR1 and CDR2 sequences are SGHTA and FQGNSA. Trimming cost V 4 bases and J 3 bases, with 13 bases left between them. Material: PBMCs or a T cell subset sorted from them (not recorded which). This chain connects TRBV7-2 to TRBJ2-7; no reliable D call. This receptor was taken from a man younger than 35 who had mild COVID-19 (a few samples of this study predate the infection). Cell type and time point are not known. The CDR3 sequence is CASSSSVGFYEQYF. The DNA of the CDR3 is TGTGCCAGCAGCTCCTCTGTGGGTTTCTACGAGCAGTACTTC.